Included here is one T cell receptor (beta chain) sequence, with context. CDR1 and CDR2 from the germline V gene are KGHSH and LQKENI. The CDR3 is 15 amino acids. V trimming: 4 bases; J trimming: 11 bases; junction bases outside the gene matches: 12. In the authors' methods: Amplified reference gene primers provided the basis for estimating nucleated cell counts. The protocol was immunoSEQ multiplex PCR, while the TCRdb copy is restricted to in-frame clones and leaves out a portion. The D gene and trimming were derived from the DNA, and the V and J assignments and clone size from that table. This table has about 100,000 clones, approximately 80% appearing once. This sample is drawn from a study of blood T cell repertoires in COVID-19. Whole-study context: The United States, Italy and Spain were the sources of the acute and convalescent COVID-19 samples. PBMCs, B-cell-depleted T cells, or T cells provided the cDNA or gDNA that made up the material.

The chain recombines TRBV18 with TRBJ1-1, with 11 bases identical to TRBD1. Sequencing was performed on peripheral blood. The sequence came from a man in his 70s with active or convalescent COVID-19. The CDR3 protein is CASSQTTGTGGLAFF. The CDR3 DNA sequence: TGTGCCAGCTCACAAACAACCGGGACAGGGGGTCTGGCTTTCTTT.